This T cell receptor beta chain was observed in a study of glioma-infiltrating T cells (dated by TCRdb to the mid-2010s). Looking at the study overall: Sequencing of TCR alpha- and beta-chain repertoires was performed on glioma tissue, on non-neoplastic brain tissue, and on matched peripheral blood mononuclear cells. To measure divergence between tissue and blood T-cell populations, each tissue-infiltrating repertoire was compared with the peripheral blood repertoire of the same patient. Three low-grade glioma patients, 7 or 8 primary glioblastoma patients and three non-glioma patients contributing non-neoplastic brain tissue were included in the paired cohort.

What the research found in general, with its limitations: Group comparisons rested on small numbers: three non-neoplastic, three low-grade glioma and seven or eight glioblastoma patients. Tissue and blood shared very few CDR3 sequences, a result attributed to high CDR3 diversity and limited sampling. VJ-independent divergence between tissue and blood was lower than expected in non-neoplastic patients but higher than expected in all gliomas, particularly low-grade gliomas.

Comments on this clonotype: The antigen it recognizes is unknown. No base-level quality is on record; no much larger clone is a single base apart.

Here V drops 1 base and J drops 4 bases, and the junction holds 6 bases not matched to any gene. The CDR1 and CDR2 encoded by the germline V gene are MGHRA and YSYEKL. From its cysteine to its phenylalanine, the CDR3 spans 15 amino acids. Kept here is only the CDR3 DNA, which spans 45 bases and is read in frame from base 1. TCR alpha and beta CDR3 regions were amplified with the iRepertoire nested amplicon-rescue multiplex PCR (arm-PCR) platform from RNA. The input for one-step reverse transcription and amplification was roughly 100-450 ng of either tissue mRNA or PBMC total RNA. Following bead purification, Illumina adapters were added by a secondary multiplex PCR, and the libraries were gel-purified between 200 and 400 bp. The libraries contained internal 6-nucleotide barcodes that were used for demultiplexing. Libraries were sequenced on an Illumina MiSeq with 2x220 or 2x250 nucleotide paired-end reads. The source study handled its data this way. FLASH 1.2.11 was used to merge paired reads, and BWA-MEM then aligned the reads to the GRCh37 human genome before TRA and TRB reads were extracted. V and J assignment used an IMGT-derived reference of cassette sequences and CDR3 motifs that included pseudogenes. Three-frame translation of reads was performed, and productive CDR3s were defined as those with a C...FGXG motif and no stop codons. Unique combinations of V-J cassette pair and CDR3 amino acid sequence were defined as clonotypes. Reads were filtered by Hamming distance, thresholded by each sample's sequence error rate in mapped regions. TCRdb's own reprocessing of the public reads used fastp at Q25 and MiXCR and kept productive beta chains. Records with the same CDR3 protein are collapsed into one entry carrying the most frequent genes and DNA. The V and J calls shown here were made by TCRdb, not taken from the authors' results. The sample table records around 150,000 distinct CDR3 sequences; approximately 39% of these occur just once. Clones ranked in the top ten supply roughly 20% of the sample.

The sequenced material came from glioma tissue, nonneoplastic brain tissue, or PBMCs (not recorded which). This sequence was found in a human donor with low-grade glioma or glioblastoma, undergoing nonglioma brain surgery, or in good health (not recorded which). The chain is encoded by TRBV4-1 joined to TRBJ1-1, with 7 bases matching TRBD1. CDR3 loop: CASSQASRGSTEAFF. The DNA is as follows: TGCGCCAGCAGCCAAGCTTCCAGGGGGAGCACTGAAGCTTTCTTT.